These 30 T cell receptor beta chains came from one sample sequenced in a study of cytomegalovirus exposure and HLA in healthy donors (dated by TCRdb to 2016 to 2017). The library was generated by the immunoSEQ multiplex PCR assay. The multiplex PCR relied on a mix of 60 forward primers for TCR Vbeta segments and 13 reverse primers for TCR Jbeta segments. The table was pulled from immuneACCESS by TCRdb, which kept in-frame rearrangements only. Such tables lose some clones; where checked, under half of the loss comes from unresolved V genes, and the rest has no known cause. The sample's clone listing holds approximately 130,000 clones. The ten largest make up just under 2% of the sample. Sequencing input: PBMCs. These receptors all come from an older woman in good health and CMV-seronegative.

The chain combines TRBV19 with TRBJ2-3, with D tentatively TRBD1 (6 bases). The ends were cut back, 6 bases at V and 0 bases at J, with 13 bases in the middle. CDR3 length: 15 amino acids. Germline-derived CDR1 and CDR2 are LNHDA and SQIVND (reference sequence). Here the CDR3 reads CASSQGIGSTDTQYF. The CDR3 DNA reads TGTGCCAGTAGCCAGGGGATTGGAAGCACAGATACGCAGTATTTT.

The J gene is TRBJ1-1, the V gene TRBV5-4, with 7 nucleotides matching TRBD1. Germline assignment: CDR1 SGHNT and CDR2 YYREEE (reference sequence). V shed 4 bases and J 2 bases; nucleotides not matched to a gene: 8. This CDR3 contains 15 residues. This CDR3 is CASSRTQGGNTEAFF. As DNA, the CDR3 is TGTGCCAGCAGCCGTACCCAGGGGGGAAACACTGAAGCTTTCTTT.

The chain recombines TRBV9 with TRBJ2-6, with D unresolved. The V and J ends lost 5 bases and 0 bases respectively, with 3 bases between them. CDR1 and CDR2 from the germline V gene are SGDLS and YYNGEE. The CDR3 has 13 amino acids. The CDR3 DNA reads TGTGCCAGCAGGGCCTCTGGGGCCAACGTCCTGACTTTC. Translating gives CASRASGANVLTF.

V gene TRBV2 combines with J gene TRBJ1-5; D gene uncertain. CDR1 is SNHLY, CDR2 FYNNEI, per germline. Trimming pared 4 bases from V and 7 bases from J, leaving 14 bases between. This CDR3 spans 14 amino acids. The CDR3 DNA reads TGTGCCAGCAGTGCACCCCGGGAAGTACAGCCCCAGCATTTT. This sequence encodes CASSAPREVQPQHF.

The chain uses TRBV2 and TRBJ1-2; 7 bases fit TRBD1. V dropped 3 bases and J dropped 4; count of bases not matched to a gene: 11. There are 16 residues in the CDR3. Germline-derived CDR1 and CDR2 are SNHLY and FYNNEI. The CDR3 nucleotides read TGTGCCAGCAGTGACCAGGGGGTGACCCCCGGCTATGGCTACACCTTC. Protein product: CASSDQGVTPGYGYTF.

The chain couples TRBV6-4 to TRBJ2-2; D might be TRBD2 (6 bases). V was shortened by 3 bases and J by 4 bases, with 18 bases between the two germline ends. Per the germline V gene, CDR1 is MRHNA and CDR2 is SNTAGT. The CDR3 sequence is 17 residues long. DNA of the CDR3: TGTGCCAGCAGTGATTCGGGGAGGTACGGTGGCACCGGGGAGCTGTTTTTT. Protein product: CASSDSGRYGGTGELFF.

The V call is TRBV27, the J call TRBJ2-5; 9 bases map to TRBD1. The DNA end is a closer match to TRBJ2-7, so the J assignment may be wrong. Per germline, CDR1 MNHEY and CDR2 SMNVEV (reference sequence). There are 14 residues in the CDR3. For the CDR3, the DNA is TGTGCCAGCAGTTTACCGGGACAGGGCTACGAGCAGTACTTC. This gives the protein CASSLPGQGYEQYF.

The chain employs TRBV7-9 and TRBJ1-2; 9 bases fit TRBD1. CDR3 size: 16 residues. Germline V lookup: CDR1 SEHNR, CDR2 FQNEAQ (reference sequence). The J segment lost 1 base and the V segment lost 11 bases, leaving 14 bases of the junction unmatched. The CDR3 spells CAYPRDRDAYNYGYTF. DNA for the CDR3: TGTGCCTACCCCCGGGACAGGGACGCCTATAACTATGGCTACACCTTC.

The chain carries TRBV7-8 and TRBJ1-1, with D maybe TRBD1 (5 bases). V lost 5 bases to trimming and J lost 4 bases, with 14 bases between them. Germline V gives CDR1 SGHVS, CDR2 FQNEAQ. The CDR3 totals 14 residues. As DNA, the CDR3 is TGTGCCAGCAGCCCCCGGGGGGAGGGCACTGAAGCTTTCTTT. Encoded protein: CASSPRGEGTEAFF. The full variable domain, in which reference TRBV7-8 and TRBJ1-1 provide the parts outside the CDR3, is GAGVSQSPRYKVAKRGQDVALRCDPISGHVSLFWYQQALGQGPEFLTYFQNEAQLDKSGLPSDRFFAERPEGSVSTLKIQRTQQEDSAVYLCASSPRGEGTEAFFGQGTRLTVV.

The rearrangement uses TRBV10-2 and TRBJ2-3, with a tentative D call TRBD1 (6 bases). CDR3 length: 11 amino acids. Germline CDR1 reads WSHSY; CDR2 reads SAAADI. Trimming removed 9 bases from V and 4 bases from J, with 8 bases in between. The chain's CDR3 is CASKGADTQYF. The CDR3 DNA sequence: TGCGCCAGTAAGGGGGCAGATACGCAGTATTTT.

About this clone itself: One junction end does not reproduce the germline sequence, and a read error may be involved. The rearrangement uses TRBV27 and TRBJ2-5; D may be TRBD1 (5 bases). The CDR3 extends over 15 amino acids. From germline, CDR1 is MNHEY and CDR2 SMNVEV (reference sequence). For the CDR3, the DNA is TGTGCCAGCAGTTTATCAACAGGAATCCAAGAGGCCCAGTACTTC. Encoded protein: CASSLSTGIQEAQYF.

This chain links TRBV11-2 with TRBJ1-1; the match to TRBD1 covers 8 bases. V trimming: 2 bases; J trimming: 5 bases; junction bases outside the gene matches: 4. The CDR3 totals 14 residues. Germline V gene sequence: CDR1 SGHAT, CDR2 FQNNGV. Here the CDR3 DNA reads TGTGCCAGCAGCTTATCAGGGGGCGGAACTGAAGCTTTCTTT. This sequence encodes CASSLSGGGTEAFF. Based on the CDR3 plus reference TRBV11-2 and TRBJ1-1, the full variable domain is EAGVAQSPRYKIIEKRQSVAFWCNPISGHATLYWYQQILGQGPKLLIQFQNNGVVDDSQLPKDRFSAERLKGVDSTLKIQPAKLEDSAVYLCASSLSGGGTEAFFGQGTRLTVV.

V and J are TRBV11-2 and TRBJ2-7; D is unresolved. V was trimmed by 4 bases and J by 7 bases, leaving 14 bases between them. CDR1 is SGHAT and CDR2 is FQNNGV in the germline V gene. The CDR3 runs to 13 residues. The CDR3 bases are TGTGCCAGCAGCTGGAAGAACGGCGGAGAGCAGTACTTC. Protein product: CASSWKNGGEQYF.

This chain links TRBV10-2 with TRBJ1-1; a possible D gene is TRBD1 (5 bases). The CDR3 runs to 12 residues. Per the germline V gene, CDR1 is WSHSY and CDR2 is SAAADI. The CDR3, as DNA: TGCGGTTGCACCGGGGGGAACACTGAAGCTTTCTTT. This translates into CGCTGGNTEAFF.

V and J are TRBV30 and TRBJ1-2; weak D call: TRBD1 (5 bases). In germline, CDR1 is GTSNPN, CDR2 SVGIG (reference sequence). The CDR3 is 13 residues long. The V end was cut by 7 bases, the J end by 4 bases, with 16 bases between. Here the CDR3 reads CAFRGRGRYGYTF. CDR3 bases: TGTGCCTTCCGCGGGAGGGGCCGCTATGGCTACACCTTC.

In DNA form, the CDR3 reads TGTGCCAGCAGCTTAGCGGGAGGGACAGGGGGCATCGGGACCCAGTACTTC. This encodes CASSLAGGTGGIGTQYF. The chain employs TRBV7-9 and TRBJ2-5, with 12 bases lining up with TRBD1. Germline V lookup: CDR1 SEHNR, CDR2 FQNEAQ (reference sequence). CDR3 length: 17 residues. J lost 7 bases, V lost 0 bases, and 9 bases had no gene match.

The J gene is TRBJ1-2, the V gene TRBV19; weak D call: TRBD1 (5 bases). The V end was cut by 5 bases, the J end by 0 bases, with 13 bases between. This CDR3 contains 15 residues. From germline, CDR1 is LNHDA and CDR2 SQIVND (reference sequence). Here the CDR3 reads CASSETGKPNYGYTF. CDR3 DNA: TGTGCCAGTAGTGAAACAGGAAAACCTAACTATGGCTACACCTTC.

The chain joins TRBV5-1 to TRBJ2-1; TRBD2 aligns across 7 bases. This CDR3 has 15 amino acids. Germline V gene data show CDR1 as SGHRS and CDR2 as YFSETQ. V gave up 0 bases and J gave up 2 bases; unmatched junction bases: 2. This CDR3 reads CASSLGGGTYNEQFF. The CDR3 nucleotides read TGCGCCAGCAGCTTGGGGGGGGGTACCTACAATGAGCAGTTCTTC. The whole variable domain, remainder taken from reference TRBV5-1 and TRBJ2-1, is KAGVTQTPRYLIKTRGQQVTLSCSPISGHRSVSWYQQTPGQGLQFLFEYFSETQRNKGNFPGRFSGRQFSNSRSEMNVSTLELGDSALYLCASSLGGGTYNEQFFGPGTRLTVL.

The V call is TRBV27, the J call TRBJ2-2; possible D gene TRBD2, 7 bases. The V end lost 3 bases, the J end lost 3 bases, and 11 bases lay between the germline ends. The germline V gene has CDR1 MNHEY and CDR2 SMNVEV (reference sequence). The CDR3 extends over 15 amino acids. The CDR3 DNA reads as TGTGCCAGCAGTTTGGGGGGGCGCCACACCGGGGAGCTGTTTTTT. Its protein is CASSLGGRHTGELFF.

J is TRBJ1-2 and V is TRBV28; 8 positions agree with TRBD1. CDR1 is MDHEN and CDR2 is SYDVKM in the germline V gene. J lost 3 bases, V lost 5 bases, and 5 bases had no gene match. The CDR3 covers 14 residues. This CDR3 is CASSMDREDYGYTF. Written as DNA, the CDR3 is TGTGCCAGCAGTATGGACAGGGAGGACTATGGCTACACCTTC.

The V gene is TRBV2, the J gene TRBJ1-6; the D is unclear. The CDR3 is 18 amino acids. V lost 9 bases and J lost 0, with 21 bases in between. Germline V gives CDR1 SNHLY, CDR2 FYNNEI. CDR3 residues: CARGSREALSSYNSPLHF. In nucleotides, the CDR3 is TGTGCCAGAGGGAGCAGAGAGGCGCTGAGCTCCTATAATTCACCCCTCCACTTT.

The chain has TRBV7-6 and TRBJ2-3; TRBD2 matches 8 bases. Germline V lookup: CDR1 SGHVS, CDR2 FNYEAQ. The CDR3 consists of 19 residues. Unmatched junction bases numbered 18, after V lost 4 bases and J lost 3 bases. This CDR3 reads CASSSNLRLSGKGTDTQYF. The CDR3 coding sequence is TGTGCCAGCAGCTCCAACTTAAGGCTTAGCGGGAAAGGAACAGATACGCAGTATTTT.

The chain uses TRBV28 and TRBJ1-2; TRBD1 agrees at 9 bases. The V gene's germline CDR1 is MDHEN and CDR2 SYDVKM. The ends lost 4 bases at V and 4 bases at J; junction bases unmatched: 10. CDR3 length: 16 amino acids. The CDR3, as DNA: TGTGCCAGCAGTTACCCAACCGGGACAGGGAGCTATGGCTACACCTTC. Amino acids: CASSYPTGTGSYGYTF.

The genes are TRBV27 and TRBJ2-5; TRBD2 is a possible D gene (5 bases). The CDR3 consists of 15 residues. CDR1 and CDR2 (germline): MNHEY, SMNVEV (reference sequence). Trimming took 2 bases from V and 0 from J, leaving 10 bases between them. The DNA for the CDR3 is TGTGCCAGCAGTTTAGGAGGACTCTACCAAGAGACCCAGTACTTC. It is translated as CASSLGGLYQETQYF.

The chain carries TRBV28 and TRBJ2-7; 7 bases are shared with TRBD1. CDR3 length equals 13 residues. Germline V gene data show CDR1 as MDHEN and CDR2 as SYDVKM. J was trimmed by 4 bases and V by 3 bases; bases with no gene match: 3. The CDR3 spells CASSFDRDYEQYF. The CDR3 DNA is TGTGCCAGCAGTTTCGACAGGGATTACGAGCAGTACTTC.

The V and J genes are TRBV27 and TRBJ1-1; D not resolved. The germline V gene encodes CDR1 MNHEY and CDR2 SMNVEV (reference sequence). The CDR3 sequence is 13 residues long. The V end lost 3 bases, the J end lost 1 base, and 6 bases lay between the germline ends. CDR3 in amino acids: CASSFRGNTEAFF. The DNA for the CDR3 is TGTGCCAGCAGTTTTCGAGGGAACACTGAAGCTTTCTTT.

J is TRBJ2-7 and V is TRBV28; 12 nucleotides align to TRBD1. The CDR3 sequence is 16 residues long. V shed 8 bases and J 2 bases; nucleotides not matched to a gene: 10. The germline V gene encodes CDR1 MDHEN and CDR2 SYDVKM. This CDR3 is CASLGTGGVSPYEQYF. The CDR3 bases are TGTGCCAGCCTCGGGACAGGGGGCGTGAGCCCCTACGAGCAGTACTTC.

This chain uses TRBV7-3 with TRBJ2-6; D is uncertain. Germline CDR1 reads SGHTA; CDR2 reads FQGTGA. V dropped 5 bases and J dropped 0 bases, with 11 bases sitting between them. This CDR3 region has 16 residues. For the CDR3, the DNA is TGTGCCAGCAGCGCCCCAGACATCTCTGGGGCCAACGTCCTGACTTTC. It encodes CASSAPDISGANVLTF.

The chain joins TRBV5-1 to TRBJ2-3; D remains ambiguous. Germline loops: CDR1 SGHRS, CDR2 YFSETQ. The ends were cut back, 0 bases at V and 9 bases at J, with 11 bases in the middle. CDR3 size: 13 residues. The CDR3 bases are TGCGCCAGCAGCTTGGACCCCGAGCGAACGCAGTATTTT. Translated, it gives CASSLDPERTQYF.

The V call is TRBV6-1, the J call TRBJ2-5; 14 bases match TRBD2. V lost 4 bases to trimming and J lost 5 bases; unmatched junction nucleotides: 9. Germline CDR1 MNHNS, CDR2 SASEGT. The CDR3 is made up of 17 amino acids. For the CDR3, the DNA is TGTGCCAGCAGTGGGTCGACTAGCGGGGGGGGTAGTGAGACCCAGTACTTC. Amino acid sequence: CASSGSTSGGGSETQYF.